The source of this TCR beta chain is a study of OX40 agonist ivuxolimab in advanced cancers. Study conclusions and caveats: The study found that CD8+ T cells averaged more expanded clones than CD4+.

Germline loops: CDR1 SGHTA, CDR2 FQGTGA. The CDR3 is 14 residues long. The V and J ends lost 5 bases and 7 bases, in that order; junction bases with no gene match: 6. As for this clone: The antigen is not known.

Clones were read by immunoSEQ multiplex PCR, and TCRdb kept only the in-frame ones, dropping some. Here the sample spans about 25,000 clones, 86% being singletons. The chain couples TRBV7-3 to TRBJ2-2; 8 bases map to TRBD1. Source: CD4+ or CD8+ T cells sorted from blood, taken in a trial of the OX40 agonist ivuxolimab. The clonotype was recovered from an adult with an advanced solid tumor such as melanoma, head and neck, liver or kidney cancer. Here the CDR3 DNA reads TGTGCCAGCAGCACAGGGGGGCGTAACGGGGAGCTGTTTTTT. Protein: CASSTGGRNGELFF.